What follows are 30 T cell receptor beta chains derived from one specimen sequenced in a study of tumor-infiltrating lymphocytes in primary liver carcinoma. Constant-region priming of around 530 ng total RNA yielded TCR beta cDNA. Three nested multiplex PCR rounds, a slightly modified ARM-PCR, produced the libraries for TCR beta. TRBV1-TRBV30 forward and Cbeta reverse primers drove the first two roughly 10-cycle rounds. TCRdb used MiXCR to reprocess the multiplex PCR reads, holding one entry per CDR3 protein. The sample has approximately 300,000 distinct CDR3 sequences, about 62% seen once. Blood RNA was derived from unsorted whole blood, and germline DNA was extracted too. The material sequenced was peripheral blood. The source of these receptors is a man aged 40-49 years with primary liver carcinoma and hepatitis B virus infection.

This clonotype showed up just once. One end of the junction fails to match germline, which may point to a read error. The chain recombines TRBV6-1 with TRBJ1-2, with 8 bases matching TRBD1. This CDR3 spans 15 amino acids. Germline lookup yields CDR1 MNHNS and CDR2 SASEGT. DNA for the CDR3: TGTGCCAGCGGGGCAGGGGGCTTTCTTTATGATGTCTACATCTTC. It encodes CASGAGGFLYDVYIF.

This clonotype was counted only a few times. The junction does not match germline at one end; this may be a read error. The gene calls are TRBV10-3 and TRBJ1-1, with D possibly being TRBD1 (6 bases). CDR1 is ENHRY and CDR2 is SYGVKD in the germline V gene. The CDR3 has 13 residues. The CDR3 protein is CAIRDSLNTEALF. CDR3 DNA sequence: TGTGCCATCAGGGACAGTCTGAACACTGAAGCTTTATTT.

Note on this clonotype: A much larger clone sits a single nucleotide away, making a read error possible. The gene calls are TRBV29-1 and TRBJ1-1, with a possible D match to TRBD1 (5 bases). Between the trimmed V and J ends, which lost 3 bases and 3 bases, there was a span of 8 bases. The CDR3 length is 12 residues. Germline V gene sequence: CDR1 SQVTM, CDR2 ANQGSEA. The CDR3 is CSVDPRDTEAFF. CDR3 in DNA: TGCAGCGTTGATCCCAGGGACACTGAAGCTTTCTTT.

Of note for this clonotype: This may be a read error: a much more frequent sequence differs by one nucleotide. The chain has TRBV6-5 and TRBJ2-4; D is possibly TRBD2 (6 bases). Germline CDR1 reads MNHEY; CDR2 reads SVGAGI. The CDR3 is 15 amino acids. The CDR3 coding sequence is TGTGCCAACAGTTACTCGCGGGGCGGCAAAAACATTCAGTACTTC. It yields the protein CANSYSRGGKNIQYF.

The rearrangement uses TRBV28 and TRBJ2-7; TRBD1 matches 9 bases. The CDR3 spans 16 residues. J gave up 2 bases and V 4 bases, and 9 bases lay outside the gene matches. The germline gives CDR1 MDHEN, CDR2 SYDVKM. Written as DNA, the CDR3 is TGTGCCAGCAGTTCCGTGGCAGGGACAGGGACCTACGAGCAGTACTTC. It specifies CASSSVAGTGTYEQYF.

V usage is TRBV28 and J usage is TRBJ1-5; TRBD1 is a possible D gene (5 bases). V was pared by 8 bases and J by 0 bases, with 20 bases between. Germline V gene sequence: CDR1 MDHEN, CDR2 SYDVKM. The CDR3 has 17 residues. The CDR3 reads CASRLWITGLSNQPQHF. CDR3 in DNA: TGTGCCAGCCGCCTGTGGATAACGGGACTTAGCAATCAGCCCCAGCATTTT.

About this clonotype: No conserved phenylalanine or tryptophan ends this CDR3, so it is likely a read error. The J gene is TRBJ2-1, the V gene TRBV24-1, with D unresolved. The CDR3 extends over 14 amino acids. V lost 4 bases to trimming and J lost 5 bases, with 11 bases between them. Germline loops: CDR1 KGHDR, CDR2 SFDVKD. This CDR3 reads CATSDPFRNNEQFS. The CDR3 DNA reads TGTGCCACCAGTGACCCGTTTAGGAACAATGAGCAGTTCTCC.

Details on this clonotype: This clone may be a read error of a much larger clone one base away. The CDR3 here is CASSLRGGELFF. CDR3 in DNA: TGTGCCAGCAGCCTTCGGGGCGGGGAGCTGTTTTTT. The J gene is TRBJ2-2, the V gene TRBV14; a possible D gene is TRBD2 (5 bases). The CDR3 runs 12 residues. The V and J ends lost 4 bases and 7 bases respectively, with 7 bases between them. Germline CDR1 and CDR2: SGHDN and FVKESK.

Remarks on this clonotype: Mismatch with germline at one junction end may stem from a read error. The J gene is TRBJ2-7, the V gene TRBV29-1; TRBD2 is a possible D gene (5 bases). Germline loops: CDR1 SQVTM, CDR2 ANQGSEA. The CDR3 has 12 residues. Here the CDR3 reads CSVEDLGYEQYF. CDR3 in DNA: TGTAGCGTTGAAGATCTAGGGTACGAGCAGTACTTC.

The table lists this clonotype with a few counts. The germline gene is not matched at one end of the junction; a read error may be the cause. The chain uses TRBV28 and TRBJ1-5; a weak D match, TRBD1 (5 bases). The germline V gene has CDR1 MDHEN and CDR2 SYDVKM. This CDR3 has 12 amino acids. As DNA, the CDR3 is TGTGCCAGCAGTTTGGGGACTCAGCCTCAGCATTTT. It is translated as CASSLGTQPQHF. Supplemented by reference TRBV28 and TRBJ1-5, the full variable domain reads DVKVTQSSRYLVKRTGEKVFLECVQDMDHENMFWYRQDPGLGLRLIYFSYDVKMKEKGDIPEGYSVSREKKERFSLILESASTNQTSMYLCASSLGTQPQHFGDGTRLSIL.

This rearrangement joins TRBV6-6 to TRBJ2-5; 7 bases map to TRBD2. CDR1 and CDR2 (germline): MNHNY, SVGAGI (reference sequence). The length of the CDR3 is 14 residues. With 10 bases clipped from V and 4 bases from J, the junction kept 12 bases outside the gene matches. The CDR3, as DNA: TGTGCCACCTCTCAGGGAGGGGAACGAGAGACCCAGTACTTC. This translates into CATSQGGERETQYF.

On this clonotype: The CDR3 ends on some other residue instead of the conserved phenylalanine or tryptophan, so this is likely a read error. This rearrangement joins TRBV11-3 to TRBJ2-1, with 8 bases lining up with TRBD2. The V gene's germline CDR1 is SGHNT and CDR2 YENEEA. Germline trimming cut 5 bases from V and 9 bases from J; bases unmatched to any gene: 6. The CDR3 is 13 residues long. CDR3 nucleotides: TGTGCCAGCAGCGAAACGGGAGGGGGTGAGCAGTTCTTA. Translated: CASSETGGGEQFL.

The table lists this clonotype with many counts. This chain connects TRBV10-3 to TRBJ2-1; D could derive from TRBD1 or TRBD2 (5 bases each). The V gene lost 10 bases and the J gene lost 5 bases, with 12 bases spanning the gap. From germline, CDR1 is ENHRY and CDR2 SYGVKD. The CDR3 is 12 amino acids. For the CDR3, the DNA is TGTGCCACTCAGAGGGGAGACAATGAGCAGTTCTTC. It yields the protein CATQRGDNEQFF.

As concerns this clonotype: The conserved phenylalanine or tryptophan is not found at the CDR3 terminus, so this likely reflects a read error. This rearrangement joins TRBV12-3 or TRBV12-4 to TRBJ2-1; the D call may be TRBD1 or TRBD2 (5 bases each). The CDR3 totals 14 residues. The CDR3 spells CASSLGGANNEQFS. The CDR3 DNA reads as TGTGCCAGCAGTTTAGGAGGGGCGAACAATGAACAGTTCTCC.

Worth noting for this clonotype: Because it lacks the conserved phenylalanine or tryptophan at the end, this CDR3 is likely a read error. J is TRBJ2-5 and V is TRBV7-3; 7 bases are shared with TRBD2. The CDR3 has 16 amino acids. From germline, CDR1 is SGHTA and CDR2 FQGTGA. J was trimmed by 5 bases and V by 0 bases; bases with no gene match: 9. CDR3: CASSLTGTGGWETQYL. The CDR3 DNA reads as TGTGCCAGCAGCTTAACAGGAACCGGGGGGTGGGAGACCCAGTACCTC.

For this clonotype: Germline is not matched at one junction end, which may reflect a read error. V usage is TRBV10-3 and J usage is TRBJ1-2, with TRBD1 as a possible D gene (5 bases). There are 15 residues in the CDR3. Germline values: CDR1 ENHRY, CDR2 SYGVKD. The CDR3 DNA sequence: TGTGCCATCAGTGAGTCATTTAGACAGAGCTATGTCTACACCTTC. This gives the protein CAISESFRQSYVYTF.

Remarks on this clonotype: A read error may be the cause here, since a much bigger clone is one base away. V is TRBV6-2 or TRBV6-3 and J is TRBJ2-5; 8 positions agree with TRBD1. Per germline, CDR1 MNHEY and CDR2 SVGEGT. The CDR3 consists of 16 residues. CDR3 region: CTSTLGPGTGEETQYF. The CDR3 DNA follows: TGTACCAGCACTTTAGGTCCCGGGACAGGAGAAGAGACCCAGTACTTC.

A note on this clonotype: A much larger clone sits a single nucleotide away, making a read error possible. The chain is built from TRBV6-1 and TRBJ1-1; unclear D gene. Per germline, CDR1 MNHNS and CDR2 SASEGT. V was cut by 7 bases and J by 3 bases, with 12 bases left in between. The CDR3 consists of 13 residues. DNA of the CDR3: TGTGCCAGCAATATAGGTTCGGACACTGAAGCTTTCTTT. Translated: CASNIGSDTEAFF.

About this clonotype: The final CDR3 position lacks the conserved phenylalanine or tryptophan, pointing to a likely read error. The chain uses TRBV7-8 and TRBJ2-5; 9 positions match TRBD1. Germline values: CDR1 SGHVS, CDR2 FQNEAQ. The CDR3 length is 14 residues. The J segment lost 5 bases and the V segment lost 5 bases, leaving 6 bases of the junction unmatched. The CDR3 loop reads CASSPSTGGETQYS. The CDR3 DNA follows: TGTGCCAGCAGCCCCAGCACAGGGGGCGAGACCCAGTACTCC.

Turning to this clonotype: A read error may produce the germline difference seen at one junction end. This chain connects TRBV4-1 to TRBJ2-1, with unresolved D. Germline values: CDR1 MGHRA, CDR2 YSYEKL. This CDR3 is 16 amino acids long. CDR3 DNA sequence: TGCGCCAGTAGCCAAGATCGGACCCACTCCTACAATGAGCAGTTCTTC. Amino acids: CASSQDRTHSYNEQFF.

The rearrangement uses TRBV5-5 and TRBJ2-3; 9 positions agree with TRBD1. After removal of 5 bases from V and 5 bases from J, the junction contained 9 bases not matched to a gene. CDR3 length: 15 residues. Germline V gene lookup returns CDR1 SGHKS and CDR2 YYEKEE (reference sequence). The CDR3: CASRETGGAGDTQYF. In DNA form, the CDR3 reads TGTGCCAGCAGGGAAACAGGGGGCGCAGGAGATACGCAGTATTTT.

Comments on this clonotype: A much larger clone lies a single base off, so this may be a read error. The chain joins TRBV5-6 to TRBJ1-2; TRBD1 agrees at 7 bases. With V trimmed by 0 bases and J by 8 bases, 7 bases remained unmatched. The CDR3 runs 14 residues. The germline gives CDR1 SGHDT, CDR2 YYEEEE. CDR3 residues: CASSLDRGIRGYTF. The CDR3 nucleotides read TGTGCCAGCAGCTTGGACAGGGGTATCAGGGGCTACACCTTC.

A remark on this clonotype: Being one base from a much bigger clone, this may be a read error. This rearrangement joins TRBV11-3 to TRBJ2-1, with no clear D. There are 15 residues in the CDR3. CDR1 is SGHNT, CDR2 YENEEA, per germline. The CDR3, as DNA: TGTGCCAGCAGCTTAGATCAGGATAGTGGGCGTGAGCAGTCCTTC. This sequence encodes CASSLDQDSGREQSF.

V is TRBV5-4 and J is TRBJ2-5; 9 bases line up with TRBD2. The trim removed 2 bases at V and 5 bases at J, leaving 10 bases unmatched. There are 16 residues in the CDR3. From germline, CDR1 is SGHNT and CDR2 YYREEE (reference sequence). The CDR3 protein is CASSFSGGRARETQYF. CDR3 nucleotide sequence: TGTGCCAGCAGCTTTTCCGGCGGGAGGGCCAGGGAGACCCAGTACTTC.

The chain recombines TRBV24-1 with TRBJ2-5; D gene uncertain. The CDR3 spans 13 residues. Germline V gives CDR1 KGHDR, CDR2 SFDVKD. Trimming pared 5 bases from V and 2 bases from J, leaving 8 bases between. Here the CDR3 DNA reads TGTGCCACCAGTGGGGGTAGTCAAGAGACCCAGTACTTC. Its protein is CATSGGSQETQYF.

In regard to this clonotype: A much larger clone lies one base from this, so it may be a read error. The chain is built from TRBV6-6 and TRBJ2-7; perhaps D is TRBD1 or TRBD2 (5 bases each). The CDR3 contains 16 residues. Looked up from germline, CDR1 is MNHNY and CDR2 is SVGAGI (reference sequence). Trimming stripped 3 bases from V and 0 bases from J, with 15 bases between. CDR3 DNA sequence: TGTGCCAGCAGTTATATACCCCGGGACCACTCCTACGAGCAGTACTTC. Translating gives CASSYIPRDHSYEQYF.

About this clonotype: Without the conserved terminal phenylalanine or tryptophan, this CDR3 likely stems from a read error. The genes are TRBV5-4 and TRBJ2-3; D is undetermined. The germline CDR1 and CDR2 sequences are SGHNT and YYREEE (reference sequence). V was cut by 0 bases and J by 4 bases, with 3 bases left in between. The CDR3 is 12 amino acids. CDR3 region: CASSLASDTQYS. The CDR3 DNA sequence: TGTGCCAGCAGCTTGGCGTCAGATACGCAGTATTCT.

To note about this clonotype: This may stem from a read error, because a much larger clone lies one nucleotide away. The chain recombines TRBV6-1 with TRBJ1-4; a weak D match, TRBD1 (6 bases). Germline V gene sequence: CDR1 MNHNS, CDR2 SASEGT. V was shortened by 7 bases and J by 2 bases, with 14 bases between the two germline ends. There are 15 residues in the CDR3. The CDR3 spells CASIRRGATNEKLFF. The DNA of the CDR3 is TGTGCCAGCATCAGACGGGGGGCGACTAATGAAAAACTGTTTTTT.

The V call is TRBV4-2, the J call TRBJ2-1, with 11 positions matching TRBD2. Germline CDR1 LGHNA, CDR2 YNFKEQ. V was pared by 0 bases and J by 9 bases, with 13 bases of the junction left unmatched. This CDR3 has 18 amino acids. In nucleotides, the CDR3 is TGTGCCAGCAGCCAAGATCTGGGTCGGGGACTAGCGGCTCCTGAGCAGTTCTTC. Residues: CASSQDLGRGLAAPEQFF.

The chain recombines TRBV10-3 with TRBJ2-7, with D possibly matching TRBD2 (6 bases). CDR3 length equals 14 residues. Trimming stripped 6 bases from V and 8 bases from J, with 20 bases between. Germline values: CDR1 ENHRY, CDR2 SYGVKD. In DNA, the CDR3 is TGTGCCATCAGGACCCGGGCTAGCGAAACCCAGCAGTACTTC. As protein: CAIRTRASETQQYF.